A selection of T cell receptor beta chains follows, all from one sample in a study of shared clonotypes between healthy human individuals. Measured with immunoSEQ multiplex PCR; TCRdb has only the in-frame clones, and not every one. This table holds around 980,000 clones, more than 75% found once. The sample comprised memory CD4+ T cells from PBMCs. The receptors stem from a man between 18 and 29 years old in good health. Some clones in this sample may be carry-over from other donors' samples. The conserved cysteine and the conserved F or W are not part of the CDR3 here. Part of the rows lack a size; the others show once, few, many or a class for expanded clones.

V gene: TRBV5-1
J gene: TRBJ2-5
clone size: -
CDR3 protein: ASSLVAVGQETQY

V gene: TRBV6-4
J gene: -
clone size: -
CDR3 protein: ASSALVRQESSYEQY

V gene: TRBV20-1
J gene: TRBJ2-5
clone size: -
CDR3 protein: SATFEETQY

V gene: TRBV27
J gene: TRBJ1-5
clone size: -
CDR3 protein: ASSFGPPGVYSNQPQH

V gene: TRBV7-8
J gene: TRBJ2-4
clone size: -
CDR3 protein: ASSFTVDNIQY

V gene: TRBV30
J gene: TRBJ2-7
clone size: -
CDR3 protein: AWSVGLAEQY

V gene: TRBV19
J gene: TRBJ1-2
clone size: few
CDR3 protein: ASSSDRDWGNYGYT

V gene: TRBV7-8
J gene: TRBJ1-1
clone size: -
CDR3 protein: ASSWGDLRGTEAF

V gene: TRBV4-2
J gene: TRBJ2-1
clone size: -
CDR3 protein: ASSQKTGGQEQF

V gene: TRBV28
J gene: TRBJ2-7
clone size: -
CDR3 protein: ASSTTGTNDEQY

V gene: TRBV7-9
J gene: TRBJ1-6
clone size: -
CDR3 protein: ASSLSQVAPLH

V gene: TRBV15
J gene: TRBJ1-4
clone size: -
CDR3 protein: ATSLRVLLGEKLF

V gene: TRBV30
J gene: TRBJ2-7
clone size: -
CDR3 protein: AWSALRTPRTYEQY

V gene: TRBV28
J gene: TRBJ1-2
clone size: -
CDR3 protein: ASSLGGGGDFYGYT

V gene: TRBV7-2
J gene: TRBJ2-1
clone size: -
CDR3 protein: ASSLGGGAEQF

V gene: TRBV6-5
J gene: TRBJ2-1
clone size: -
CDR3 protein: ASSRLAGPNEQF

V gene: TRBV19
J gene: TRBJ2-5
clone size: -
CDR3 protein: ASSTLLAGETQY

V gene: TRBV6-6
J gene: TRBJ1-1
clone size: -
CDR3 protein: ASTPHQPPNTEAF

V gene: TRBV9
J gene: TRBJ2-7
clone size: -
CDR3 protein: ASSAGTGMPYEQY

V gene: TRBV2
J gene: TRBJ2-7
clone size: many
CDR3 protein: ASSAGPGEQY

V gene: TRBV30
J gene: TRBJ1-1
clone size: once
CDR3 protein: AWSVGGGAEAF

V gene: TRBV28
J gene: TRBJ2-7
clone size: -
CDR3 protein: ASSYGGSYEQY

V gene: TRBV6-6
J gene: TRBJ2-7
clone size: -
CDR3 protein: ASSNVRDNSYEQY

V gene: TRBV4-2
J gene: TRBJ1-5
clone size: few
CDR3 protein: ASSLGGGGQPQH

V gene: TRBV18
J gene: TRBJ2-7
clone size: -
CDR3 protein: ASSPRGHEQY

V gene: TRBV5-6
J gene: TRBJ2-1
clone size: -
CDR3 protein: ASSLTLRASSYNEQF

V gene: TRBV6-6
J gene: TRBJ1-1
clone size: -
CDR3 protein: ASSYSDSLNTEAF

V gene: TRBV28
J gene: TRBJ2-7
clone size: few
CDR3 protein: ASSLKTSGFREQY

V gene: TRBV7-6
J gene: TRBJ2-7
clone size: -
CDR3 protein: ASGRFTYEQY

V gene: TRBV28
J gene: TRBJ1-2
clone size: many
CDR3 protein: ASSTPGQGTGYT

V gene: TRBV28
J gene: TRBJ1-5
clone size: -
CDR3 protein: ATLSGGWSNQPQH

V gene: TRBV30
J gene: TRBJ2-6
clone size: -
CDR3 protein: AWRGQSSGANVLT

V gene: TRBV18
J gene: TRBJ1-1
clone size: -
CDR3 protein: ASSPDSNTEAF

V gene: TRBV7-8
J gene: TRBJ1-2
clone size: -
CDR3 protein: ASSLEAGGYT

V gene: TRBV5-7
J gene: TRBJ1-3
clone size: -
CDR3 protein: ASSYTSGNTIY

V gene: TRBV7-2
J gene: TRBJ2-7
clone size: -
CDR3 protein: ASSLAAGWSYEQY

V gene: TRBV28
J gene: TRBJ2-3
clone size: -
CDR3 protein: ASSTQGADTQY

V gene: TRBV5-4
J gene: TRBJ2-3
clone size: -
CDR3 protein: ASSPSGRGGDTQY

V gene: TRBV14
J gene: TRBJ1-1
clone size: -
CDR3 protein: ASSQEAATPNTEAF

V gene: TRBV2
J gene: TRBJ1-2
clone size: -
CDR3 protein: ASSGSGVRNYGYT

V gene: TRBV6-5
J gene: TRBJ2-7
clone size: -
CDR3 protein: ASSRPVTPHEQY

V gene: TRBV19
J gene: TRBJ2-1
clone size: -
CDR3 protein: ASSILRTGNNEQF

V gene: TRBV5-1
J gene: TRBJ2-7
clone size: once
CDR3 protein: ASTLTGGGNEQY

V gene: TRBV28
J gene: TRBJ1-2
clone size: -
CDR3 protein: ATNPQPRRIGYNYGYT

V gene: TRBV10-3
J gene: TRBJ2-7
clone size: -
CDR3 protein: ATSRTSGSSYEQY

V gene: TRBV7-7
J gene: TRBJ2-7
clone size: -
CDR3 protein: ASSPGGYRSYEQY

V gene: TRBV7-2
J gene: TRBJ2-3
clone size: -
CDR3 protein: ASSTYDRSLDTQY

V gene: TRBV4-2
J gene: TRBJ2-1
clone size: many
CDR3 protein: ASSPVGYNEQF

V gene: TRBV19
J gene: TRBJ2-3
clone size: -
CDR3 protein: ASSPAGTSKRDTQY

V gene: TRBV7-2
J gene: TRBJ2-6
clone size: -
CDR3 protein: ASSLSRDITNSGANVLT

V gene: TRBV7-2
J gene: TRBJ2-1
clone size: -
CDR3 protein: ASTLGLSSYNEQF

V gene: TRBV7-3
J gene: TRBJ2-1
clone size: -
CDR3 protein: ASSLRTSGSYNEQF

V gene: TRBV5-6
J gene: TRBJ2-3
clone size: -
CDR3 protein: ASSFRVDSTDTQY

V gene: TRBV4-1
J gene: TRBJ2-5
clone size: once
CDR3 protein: ASSHPLMSETQY